The 3 T cell receptor beta chains below come from one sample, sequenced in a study of blood T cell repertoires in COVID-19. Assay used: immunoSEQ multiplex PCR; TCRdb lists only in-frame clones, some missing. The sample has under 100,000 clones, around 86% seen once. The sequenced material came from peripheral blood. These receptors all come from a woman aged 70-85 years with acute or convalescent COVID-19.

V is TRBV9 and J is TRBJ1-1; 7 bases are shared with TRBD1. The CDR3 extends over 14 amino acids. Germline CDR1 reads SGDLS; CDR2 reads YYNGEE. Trimming at V came to 5 bases and at J to 4 bases, leaving 8 bases not matched to a gene. The CDR3, as DNA: TGTGCCAGCAGAGAAAGACAGGGTATCACTGAAGCTTTCTTT. Its protein is CASRERQGITEAFF.

This chain joins TRBV5-4 and TRBJ2-2, with TRBD1 identical over 10 bases. J gave up 1 base and V 4 bases, and 4 bases lay outside the gene matches. Germline assignment: CDR1 SGHNT and CDR2 YYREEE (reference sequence). This CDR3 is 16 amino acids long. In DNA form, the CDR3 reads TGTGCCAGCAGCGTCGGGACAGGGGTGAACACCGGGGAGCTGTTTTTT. It codes for CASSVGTGVNTGELFF.

The chain carries TRBV29-1 and TRBJ2-3; D is unresolved. V lost 6 bases, J lost 0 bases, and 4 bases lay in between. Germline V gene sequence: CDR1 SQVTM, CDR2 ANQGSEA. This CDR3 comprises 11 residues. This CDR3 is CSVYSTDTQYF. In DNA form, the CDR3 reads TGCAGCGTATATAGCACAGATACGCAGTATTTT.